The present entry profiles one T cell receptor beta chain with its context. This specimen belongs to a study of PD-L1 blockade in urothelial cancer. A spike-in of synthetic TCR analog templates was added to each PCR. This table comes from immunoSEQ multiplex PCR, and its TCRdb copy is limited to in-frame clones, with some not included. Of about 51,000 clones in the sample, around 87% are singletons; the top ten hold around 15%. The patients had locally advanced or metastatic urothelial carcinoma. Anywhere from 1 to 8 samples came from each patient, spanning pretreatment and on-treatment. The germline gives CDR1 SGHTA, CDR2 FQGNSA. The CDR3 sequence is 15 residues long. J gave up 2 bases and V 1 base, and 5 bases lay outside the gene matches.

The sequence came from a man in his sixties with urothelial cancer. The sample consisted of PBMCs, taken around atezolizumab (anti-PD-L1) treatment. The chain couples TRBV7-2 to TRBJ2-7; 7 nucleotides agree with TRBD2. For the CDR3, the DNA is TGTGCCAGCAGCTTAGGAGCGGGGTTGACCTACGAGCAGTACTTC. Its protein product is CASSLGAGLTYEQYF.